Listed below are T cell receptor beta chains from one sample, sequenced in a study of cytomegalovirus exposure and HLA in healthy donors. Assay: immunoSEQ multiplex PCR; the TCRdb copy retains only in-frame clones and omits some. This table holds more than 60,000 clones, about four fifths found once. The sequenced sample was PBMCs. These receptors all stem from a woman between 25 and 40 years old in good health and CMV-seronegative. CDR3s include the opening cysteine and the closing phenylalanine or tryptophan. D genes are given only for firm matches. Clone size appears in some rows only: once, few, many, or a class for an expanded clone.

clone size	V gene	J gene	D gene	CDR3 protein	CDR3 DNA
NA	TRBV30	TRBJ2-7	NA	CAWSLSGTGEQYF	TGTGCCTGGAGTCTTAGCGGAACGGGTGAGCAGTACTTC
NA	TRBV7-2	TRBJ2-1	NA	CASSLLEVVQFF	TGTGCCAGCAGCTTACTGGAGGTCGTGCAGTTCTTC
NA	TRBV2	TRBJ1-1	NA	CASSEEGYWTEAFF	TGTGCCAGCAGCGAAGAGGGGTATTGGACTGAAGCTTTCTTT
NA	TRBV28	TRBJ2-3	TRBD2	CASSAGGSLTDTQYF	TGTGCCAGCAGTGCGGGAGGGAGTCTCACAGATACGCAGTATTTT
few	TRBV28	TRBJ1-2	TRBD1	CASRQGANVNGYTF	TGTGCCAGCAGACAGGGGGCAAACGTTAATGGCTACACCTTC
NA	TRBV23-1	TRBJ2-7	NA	CASSQPREPSYEQYF	TGCGCCAGCAGTCAACCCCGAGAGCCCTCCTACGAGCAGTACTTC
NA	TRBV4-1	TRBJ1-1	TRBD1	CASSQGQNSIEAFF	TGCGCCAGCAGCCAGGGACAGAATTCTATTGAAGCTTTCTTT
NA	TRBV7-9	TRBJ2-3	TRBD2	CASSSRLAGPSVDTQYF	TGTGCCAGCAGCTCAAGACTAGCGGGACCCTCTGTGGATACGCAGTATTTT
NA	TRBV6-5	TRBJ1-4	NA	CASRRSTNEKLFF	TGTGCCAGCAGGAGGTCAACTAATGAAAAACTGTTTTTT
NA	TRBV5-1	TRBJ1-1	NA	CASTDTVWDTEAFF	TGCGCCAGCACCGACACAGTGTGGGACACTGAAGCTTTCTTT
NA	TRBV30	TRBJ2-2	NA	CAWNRLTNTGELFF	TGTGCCTGGAACAGGCTTACGAACACCGGGGAGCTGTTTTTT
NA	TRBV27	TRBJ1-1	NA	CASSPHGMNTEAFF	TGTGCCAGCAGTCCCCACGGTATGAACACTGAAGCTTTCTTT
few	TRBV10-3	TRBJ1-2	NA	CAISPAPDRPNYGYTF	TGTGCCATCAGCCCCGCCCCGGACAGACCAAACTATGGCTACACCTTC
once	TRBV7-2	TRBJ2-7	TRBD2	CASSSTLAEPFYEQYF	TGTGCCAGCAGCTCAACCCTAGCGGAGCCCTTCTACGAGCAGTACTTC
NA	TRBV4-1	TRBJ1-4	NA	CASSQISPRNEKLFF	TGCGCCAGCAGCCAAATTAGCCCTAGAAATGAAAAACTGTTTTTT
few	TRBV6-6	TRBJ1-6	TRBD1	CASSYSSGGLHSPLHF	TGTGCCAGCAGTTATTCGTCAGGGGGTTTGCATTCACCCCTCCACTTT
NA	TRBV7-6	TRBJ1-4	TRBD1	CASSVGQGNEKLFF	TGTGCCAGCAGCGTCGGACAGGGAAATGAAAAACTGTTTTTT
NA	TRBV30	TRBJ1-2	NA	CAWTNIRRGGYTF	TGTGCCTGGACAAATATCAGAAGGGGAGGCTACACCTTC
few	TRBV6-5	TRBJ1-1	NA	CASKRTPVSEAFF	TGTGCCAGCAAACGAACCCCGGTTTCTGAAGCTTTCTTT
NA	TRBV27	TRBJ2-1	NA	CASRTGPYNEQFF	TGTGCCAGCAGGACGGGTCCATACAATGAGCAGTTCTTC
once	TRBV7-2	TRBJ1-6	TRBD1	CASSKPGQGISPLHF	TGTGCCAGCAGCAAACCGGGACAGGGGATTTCACCCCTCCACTTT
once	TRBV28	TRBJ1-2	TRBD1	CASSLYRGSYGYTF	TGTGCCAGCAGTTTATACAGGGGGTCATATGGCTACACCTTC
NA	TRBV7-2	TRBJ1-1	NA	CASSLRLGQRTEAFF	TGTGCCAGCAGCTTACGGCTCGGTCAGAGGACTGAAGCTTTCTTT
NA	TRBV7-9	TRBJ1-1	NA	CASSREVAEAFF	TGTGCCAGCAGCCGGGAAGTTGCTGAAGCTTTCTTT
NA	TRBV7-6	TRBJ2-1	NA	CASSLGGPGQFF	TGTGCCAGCAGCTTAGGGGGGCCGGGGCAGTTCTTC
few	TRBV10-1	TRBJ2-3	NA	CASSDRYTDTQYF	TGCGCCAGCAGTGACAGATACACAGATACGCAGTATTTT
NA	TRBV6-1	TRBJ1-6	NA	CASTRSYNSPLHF	TGTGCCAGCACGCGCTCCTATAATTCACCCCTCCACTTT
NA	TRBV6-5	TRBJ1-4	NA	CASRPGGSEKLFF	TGTGCCAGCCGCCCTGGAGGGAGTGAAAAACTGTTTTTT
NA	TRBV6-5	TRBJ2-5	TRBD2	CASSYRWTSQETQYF	TGTGCCAGCAGTTACAGATGGACTAGCCAAGAGACCCAGTACTTC
NA	TRBV4-3	TRBJ2-3	NA	CASSQEAIDTDTQYF	TGCGCCAGCAGCCAAGAAGCGATAGACACAGATACGCAGTATTTT
NA	TRBV30	TRBJ1-2	NA	CAWSTGNYGYTF	TGTGCCTGGAGCACAGGGAACTATGGCTACACCTTC
NA	TRBV13	TRBJ1-6	TRBD1	CASSLSPGQGHSPLHF	TGTGCCAGCAGCTTATCCCCGGGACAGGGACATTCACCCCTCCACTTT
few	TRBV4-3	TRBJ2-1	TRBD2	CASSQVHLLAGGPNEQFF	TGCGCCAGCAGCCAAGTTCATTTACTAGCGGGAGGGCCCAATGAGCAGTTCTTC
NA	TRBV30	TRBJ2-1	NA	CAWSPRLGGPNEQFF	TGTGCCTGGAGTCCTAGACTGGGGGGGCCCAATGAGCAGTTCTTC
NA	TRBV5-1	TRBJ1-5	NA	CASSWDGRSNQPQHF	TGCGCCAGCAGTTGGGACGGGAGGAGCAATCAGCCCCAGCATTTT
NA	TRBV4-1	TRBJ1-4	TRBD1	CASSQEDRGREKLFF	TGCGCCAGCAGCCAAGAGGACAGGGGGCGAGAAAAACTGTTTTTT
NA	TRBV18	TRBJ1-1	NA	CASSDLRWNTEAFF	TGTGCCAGCTCAGATCTTCGGTGGAACACTGAAGCTTTCTTT
NA	TRBV15	TRBJ1-2	NA	CATSRASGAEGYTF	TGTGCCACCAGCAGAGCCTCAGGGGCGGAAGGCTACACCTTC
NA	TRBV4-1	TRBJ2-5	NA	CASSQDYLAGQMRTQYF	TGCGCCAGCAGCCAAGATTACTTGGCGGGCCAAATGAGGACCCAGTACTTC
NA	TRBV7-6	TRBJ2-7	TRBD2	CASSLSERERYHEQYF	TGTGCCAGCAGCCTCTCAGAGCGGGAGCGATACCACGAGCAGTACTTC
NA	TRBV13	TRBJ2-7	NA	CASSLDSNPHEQYF	TGTGCCAGCAGCCTGGACAGTAATCCCCACGAGCAGTACTTC
NA	TRBV10-2	TRBJ2-7	NA	CASSGGMNSYEQYF	TGCGCCAGCAGTGGAGGGATGAACTCCTACGAGCAGTACTTC
NA	TRBV10-1	TRBJ2-3	NA	CASSGPSPTDTQYF	TGCGCCAGCAGTGGGCCTAGCCCCACAGATACGCAGTATTTT
NA	TRBV14	TRBJ2-1	TRBD2	CASSPGLADYNEQFF	TGTGCCAGCAGCCCGGGACTAGCAGATTACAATGAGCAGTTCTTC
NA	TRBV5-4	TRBJ2-1	TRBD2	CASSLGAGRYNEQFF	TGTGCCAGCAGCTTGGGAGCGGGAAGGTACAATGAGCAGTTCTTC
NA	TRBV7-9	TRBJ1-2	NA	CASSPQTARQGYTF	TGTGCCAGCAGCCCCCAAACGGCCAGGCAGGGCTACACCTTC
few	TRBV6-1	TRBJ1-1	NA	CASSTSPGYSTEAFF	TGTGCCAGCAGTACCTCCCCGGGGTATTCCACTGAAGCTTTCTTT
NA	TRBV25-1	TRBJ2-3	TRBD1	CASSRTGGTDTQYF	TGTGCCAGCAGTCGGACAGGAGGCACAGATACGCAGTATTTT
NA	TRBV12-2	TRBJ2-1	NA	CASRLAHRVNEQFF	TGTGCAAGTCGCTTAGCCCACAGGGTAAATGAGCAGTTCTTC